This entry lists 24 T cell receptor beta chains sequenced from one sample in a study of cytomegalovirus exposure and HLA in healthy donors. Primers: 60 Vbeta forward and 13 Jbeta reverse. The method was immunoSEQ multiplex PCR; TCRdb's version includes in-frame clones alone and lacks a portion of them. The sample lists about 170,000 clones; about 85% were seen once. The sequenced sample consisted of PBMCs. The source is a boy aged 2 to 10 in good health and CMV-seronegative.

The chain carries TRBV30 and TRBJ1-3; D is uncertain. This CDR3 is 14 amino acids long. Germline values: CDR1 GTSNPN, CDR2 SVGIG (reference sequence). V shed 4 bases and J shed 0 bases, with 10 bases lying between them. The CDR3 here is CAWNMFSSGNTIYF. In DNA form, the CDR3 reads TGTGCCTGGAATATGTTTAGCTCTGGAAACACCATATATTTT.

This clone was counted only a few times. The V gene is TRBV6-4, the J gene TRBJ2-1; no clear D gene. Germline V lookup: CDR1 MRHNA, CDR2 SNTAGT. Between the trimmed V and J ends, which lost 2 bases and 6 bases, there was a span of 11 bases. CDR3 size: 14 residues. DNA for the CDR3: TGTGCCAGCAGTGACGGAGTAGCCTCCAATGAGCAGTTCTTC. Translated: CASSDGVASNEQFF.

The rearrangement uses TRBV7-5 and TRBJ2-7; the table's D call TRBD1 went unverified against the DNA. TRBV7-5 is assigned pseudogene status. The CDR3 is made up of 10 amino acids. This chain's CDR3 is CVRSPYEQYF. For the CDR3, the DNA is TGTGTCAGAAGCCCATACGAGCAGTACTTC.

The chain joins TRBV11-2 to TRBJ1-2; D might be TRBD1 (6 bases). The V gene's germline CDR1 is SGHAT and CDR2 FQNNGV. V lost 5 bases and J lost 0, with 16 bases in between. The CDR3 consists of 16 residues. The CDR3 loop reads CASSRPGQKANYGYTF. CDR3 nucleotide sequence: TGTGCCAGCAGCCGACCGGGACAAAAAGCTAACTATGGCTACACCTTC.

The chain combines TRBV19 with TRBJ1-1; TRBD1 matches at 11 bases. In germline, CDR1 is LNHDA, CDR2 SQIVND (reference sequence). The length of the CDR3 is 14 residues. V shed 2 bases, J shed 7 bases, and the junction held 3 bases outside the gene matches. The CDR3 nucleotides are TGTGCCAGTAGTATATCGGGACAGGGGGATGAAGCTTTCTTT. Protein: CASSISGQGDEAFF.

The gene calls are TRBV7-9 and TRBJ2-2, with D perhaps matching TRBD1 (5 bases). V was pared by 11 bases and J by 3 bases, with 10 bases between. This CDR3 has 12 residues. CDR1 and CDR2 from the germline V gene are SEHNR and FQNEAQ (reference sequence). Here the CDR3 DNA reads TGTGCCGGGGCTGCGGACACCGGGGAGCTGTTTTTT. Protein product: CAGAADTGELFF.

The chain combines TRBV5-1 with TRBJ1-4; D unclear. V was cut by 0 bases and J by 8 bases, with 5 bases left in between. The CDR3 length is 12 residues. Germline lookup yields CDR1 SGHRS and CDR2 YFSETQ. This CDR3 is CASSLDREKLFF. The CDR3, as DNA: TGCGCCAGCAGCTTGGATCGGGAAAAACTGTTTTTT.

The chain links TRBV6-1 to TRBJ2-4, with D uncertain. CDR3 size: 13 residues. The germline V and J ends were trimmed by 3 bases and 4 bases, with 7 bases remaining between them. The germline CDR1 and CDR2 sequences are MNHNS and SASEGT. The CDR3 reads CASSETRKNIQYF. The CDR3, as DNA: TGTGCCAGCAGTGAGACAAGAAAAAACATTCAGTACTTC.

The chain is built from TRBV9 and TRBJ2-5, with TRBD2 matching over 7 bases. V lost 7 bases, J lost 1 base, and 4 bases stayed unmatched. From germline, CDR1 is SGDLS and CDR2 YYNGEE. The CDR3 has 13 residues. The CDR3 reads CASERDLQETQYF. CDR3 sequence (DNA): TGTGCCAGCGAGCGGGACCTCCAAGAGACCCAGTACTTC.

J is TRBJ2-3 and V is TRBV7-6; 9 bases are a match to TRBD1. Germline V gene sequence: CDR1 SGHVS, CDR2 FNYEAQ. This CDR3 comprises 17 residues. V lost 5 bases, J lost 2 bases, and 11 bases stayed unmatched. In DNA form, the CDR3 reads TGTGCCAGCAGCCTGATCGCGGGACAGGGAATCACAGATACGCAGTATTTT. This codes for CASSLIAGQGITDTQYF.

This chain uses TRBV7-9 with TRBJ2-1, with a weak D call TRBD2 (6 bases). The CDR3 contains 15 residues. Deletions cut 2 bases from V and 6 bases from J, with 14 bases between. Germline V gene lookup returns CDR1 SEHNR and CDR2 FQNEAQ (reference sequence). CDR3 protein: CASSLSWRDGNEQFF. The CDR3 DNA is TGTGCCAGCAGCTTATCATGGAGGGACGGCAATGAGCAGTTCTTC.

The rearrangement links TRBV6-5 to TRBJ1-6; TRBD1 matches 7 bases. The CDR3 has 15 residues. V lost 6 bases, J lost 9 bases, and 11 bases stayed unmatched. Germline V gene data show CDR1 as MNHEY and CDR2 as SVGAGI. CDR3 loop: CASRNQTGKGSPLHF. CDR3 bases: TGTGCCAGCAGAAACCAGACAGGGAAGGGTTCACCCCTCCACTTT.

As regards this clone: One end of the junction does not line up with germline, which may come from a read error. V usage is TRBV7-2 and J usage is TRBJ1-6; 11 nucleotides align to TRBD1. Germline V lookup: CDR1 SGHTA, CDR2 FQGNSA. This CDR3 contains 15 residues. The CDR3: CASSLGDRGNSPLHF. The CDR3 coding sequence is TGTGCCAGCAGTTTAGGGGACAGGGGGAATTCACCCCTCCACTTT.

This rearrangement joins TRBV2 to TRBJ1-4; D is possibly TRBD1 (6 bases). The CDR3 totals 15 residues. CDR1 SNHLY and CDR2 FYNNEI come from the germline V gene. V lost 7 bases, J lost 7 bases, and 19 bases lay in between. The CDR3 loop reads CASILKVPGVEKLFF. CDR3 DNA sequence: TGTGCCAGCATCCTGAAGGTGCCAGGGGTTGAAAAACTGTTTTTT.

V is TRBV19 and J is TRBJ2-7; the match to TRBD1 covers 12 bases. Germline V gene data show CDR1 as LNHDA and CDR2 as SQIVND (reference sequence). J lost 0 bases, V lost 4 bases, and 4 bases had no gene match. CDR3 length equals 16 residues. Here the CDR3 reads CASSRSGQGASYEQYF. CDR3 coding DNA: TGTGCCAGTAGTAGATCGGGACAGGGGGCCTCCTACGAGCAGTACTTC. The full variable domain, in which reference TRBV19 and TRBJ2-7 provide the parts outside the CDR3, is DGGITQSPKYLFRKEGQNVTLSCEQNLNHDAMYWYRQDPGQGLRLIYYSQIVNDFQKGDIAEGYSVSREKKESFPLTVTSAQKNPTAFYLCASSRSGQGASYEQYFGPGTRLTVT.

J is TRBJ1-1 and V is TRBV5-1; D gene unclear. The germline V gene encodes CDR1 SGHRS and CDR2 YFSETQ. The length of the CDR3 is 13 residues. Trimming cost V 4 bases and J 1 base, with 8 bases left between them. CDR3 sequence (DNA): TGCGCCAGCAGCCATACCAGGAACACTGAAGCTTTCTTT. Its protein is CASSHTRNTEAFF.

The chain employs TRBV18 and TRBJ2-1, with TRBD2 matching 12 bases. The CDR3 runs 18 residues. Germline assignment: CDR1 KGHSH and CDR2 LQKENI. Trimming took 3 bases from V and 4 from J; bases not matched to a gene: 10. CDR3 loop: CASSPLPLAGGPYNEQFF. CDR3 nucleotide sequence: TGTGCCAGCTCACCCCTCCCTCTAGCGGGAGGGCCGTACAATGAGCAGTTCTTC.

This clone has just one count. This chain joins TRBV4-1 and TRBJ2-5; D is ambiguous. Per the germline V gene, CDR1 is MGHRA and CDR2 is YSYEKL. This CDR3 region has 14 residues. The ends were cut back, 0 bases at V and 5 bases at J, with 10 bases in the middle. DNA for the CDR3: TGCGCCAGCAGCCAAGATGCAGCGTGGGAGACCCAGTACTTC. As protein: CASSQDAAWETQYF.

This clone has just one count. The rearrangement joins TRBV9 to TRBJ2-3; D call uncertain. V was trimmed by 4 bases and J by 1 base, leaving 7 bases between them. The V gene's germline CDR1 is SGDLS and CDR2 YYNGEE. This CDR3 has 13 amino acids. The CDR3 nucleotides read TGTGCCAGCAGCCCCCGCGGCACAGATACGCAGTATTTT. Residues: CASSPRGTDTQYF.

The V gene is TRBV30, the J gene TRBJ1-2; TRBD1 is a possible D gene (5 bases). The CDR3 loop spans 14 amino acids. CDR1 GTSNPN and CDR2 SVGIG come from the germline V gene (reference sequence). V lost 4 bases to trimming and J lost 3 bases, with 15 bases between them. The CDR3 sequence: CAWTGGGSYYGYTF. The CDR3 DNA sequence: TGTGCCTGGACCGGCGGGGGGAGCTACTATGGCTACACCTTC.

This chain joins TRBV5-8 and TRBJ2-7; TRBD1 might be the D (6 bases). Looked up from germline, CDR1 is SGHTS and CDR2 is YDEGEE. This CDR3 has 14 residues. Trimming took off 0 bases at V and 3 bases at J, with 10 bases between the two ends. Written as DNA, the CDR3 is TGTGCCAGCAGCTTGGCCGACAGGATCTACGAGCAGTACGTC. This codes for CASSLADRIYEQYV.

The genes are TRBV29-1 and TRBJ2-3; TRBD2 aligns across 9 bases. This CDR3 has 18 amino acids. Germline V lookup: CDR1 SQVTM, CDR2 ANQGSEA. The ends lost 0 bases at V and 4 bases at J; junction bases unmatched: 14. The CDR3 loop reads CSVEDPIRRTSVPDTQYF. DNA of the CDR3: TGCAGCGTTGAAGATCCGATAAGGAGGACTAGCGTGCCAGATACGCAGTATTTT.

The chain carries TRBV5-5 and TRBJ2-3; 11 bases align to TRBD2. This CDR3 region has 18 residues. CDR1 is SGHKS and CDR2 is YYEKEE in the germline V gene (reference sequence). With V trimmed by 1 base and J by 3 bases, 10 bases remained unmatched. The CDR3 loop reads CASSLTSGGSLRTDTQYF. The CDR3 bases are TGTGCCAGCAGCTTGACTAGCGGGGGCTCCCTTCGTACAGATACGCAGTATTTT.

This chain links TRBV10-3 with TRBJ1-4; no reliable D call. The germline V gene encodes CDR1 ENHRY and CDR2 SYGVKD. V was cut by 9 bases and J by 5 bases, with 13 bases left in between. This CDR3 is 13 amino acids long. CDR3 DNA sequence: TGTGCCATGAGCCGGGAAAGAAATGAAAAACTGTTTTTT. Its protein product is CAMSRERNEKLFF.